This TCR beta chain was recovered during a study of CD8+ T cells in alopecia areata. Study-wide results and caveats: Relative to mice, TCR sharing across patients was less clear, a difference possibly HLA-related.

After isolation, RNA underwent reverse transcription to generate cDNA as the sequencing template. Clones were read by immunoSEQ multiplex PCR, and TCRdb kept only the in-frame ones, dropping some. The data show fewer than 200,000 clones, around three fifths seen once. The CDR3 runs 15 residues. Germline lookup yields CDR1 SSHAT and CDR2 FNYEAQ (reference sequence). For this clone: Its specificity is unknown. At one end the junction does not follow the germline gene, possibly because of a read error.

The sorting of PBMCs gave CD4+ and CD8+ T cells. This receptor was identified in a human donor with alopecia areata. This chain links TRBV7-7 with TRBJ2-2; TRBD2 aligns across 8 bases. The starting material was CD4+ T cells sorted from blood, obtained at week 0. CDR3 loop: CASSPDAGGTGELFF. The CDR3 nucleotides read TGTGCTAGCAGCCCCGATGCGGGGGGTACCGGGGAGCTGTTTTTT.